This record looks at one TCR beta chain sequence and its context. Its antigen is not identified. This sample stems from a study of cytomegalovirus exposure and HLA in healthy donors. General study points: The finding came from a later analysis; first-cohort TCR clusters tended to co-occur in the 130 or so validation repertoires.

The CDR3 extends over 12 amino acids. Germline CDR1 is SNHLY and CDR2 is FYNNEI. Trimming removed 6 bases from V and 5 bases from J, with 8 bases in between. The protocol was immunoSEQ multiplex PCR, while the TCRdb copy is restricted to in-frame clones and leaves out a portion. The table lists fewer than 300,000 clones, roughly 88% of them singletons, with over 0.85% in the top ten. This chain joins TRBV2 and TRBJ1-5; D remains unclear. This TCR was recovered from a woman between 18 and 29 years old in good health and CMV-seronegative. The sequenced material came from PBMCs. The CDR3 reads CASSKEDQPQHF. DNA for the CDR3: TGTGCCAGCAGCAAAGAGGATCAGCCCCAGCATTTT.